What follows is one TCR beta chain and its context. In its sample, this clonotype was seen many times. No antigen is known for it. Nothing much larger sits one base from this clone, and base qualities are not available. Sample treatment or condition, as interpreted from the label and publication: in vitro stimulation with specific CMV peptide epitopes to enrich CMV-specific T cells. The sample comes from a study of T cell repertoires in cytomegalovirus infection (dated by TCRdb to the late 2010s). About the full investigation: Recently identified HLA-C-restricted CMV epitopes, whose presentation resists viral immunomodulation, were targeted by peptide stimulations together with well-studied HLA-B-restricted epitopes. Donor HLA type was relevant to the analysis, because carriage of CMV infection together with the matching HLA type was indicated by public TCR beta signatures. The research as a whole found: Carriers of CMV infection plus the relevant HLA type were discriminated by the cumulative frequency of public TCR beta family members in the study cohort and in an independent approximately 350-donor cohort. The ex vivo response was dominated by HLA-C-restricted CMV-specific TCR beta clonotypes, which also provided the single most frequent clonotype in two of eight donors.

Taken from the germline V gene (reference sequence), the CDR1 and CDR2 loops are DFQATT and SNEGSKA. Ends trimmed: V by 6 bases, J by 0 bases; bases unmatched to a gene: 6. Taken from cysteine to phenylalanine, the CDR3 has 15 residues. Only CDR3 DNA remains: 45 bases, in frame from the first base. The reads were generated on an Illumina HiSeq 1500. TCRdb took the public reads, trimmed them with fastp at Q25, ran MiXCR for clone calling and kept in-frame beta chains. Rows merge per CDR3 protein into single entries with the most common DNA and genes. The sample table holds approximately 770,000 distinct CDR3 sequences, of which roughly 29% were seen once. The ten most abundant clones make up around 12% of the sample.

The sample consisted of cultured CD8+ T cells from PBMCs, taken from culture after CMV antigen stimulation. The V and J genes are TRBV20-1 and TRBJ1-5, with 9 junctional bases fitting TRBD1. This TCR was recovered from a human donor in good health (CMV status not recorded). Some clones in this sample may be carry-over from other donors' samples. The DNA is as follows: TGCAGTGCACGGACAGGGGAGGGTAGCAATCAGCCCCAGCATTTT. Its translation is CSARTGEGSNQPQHF.